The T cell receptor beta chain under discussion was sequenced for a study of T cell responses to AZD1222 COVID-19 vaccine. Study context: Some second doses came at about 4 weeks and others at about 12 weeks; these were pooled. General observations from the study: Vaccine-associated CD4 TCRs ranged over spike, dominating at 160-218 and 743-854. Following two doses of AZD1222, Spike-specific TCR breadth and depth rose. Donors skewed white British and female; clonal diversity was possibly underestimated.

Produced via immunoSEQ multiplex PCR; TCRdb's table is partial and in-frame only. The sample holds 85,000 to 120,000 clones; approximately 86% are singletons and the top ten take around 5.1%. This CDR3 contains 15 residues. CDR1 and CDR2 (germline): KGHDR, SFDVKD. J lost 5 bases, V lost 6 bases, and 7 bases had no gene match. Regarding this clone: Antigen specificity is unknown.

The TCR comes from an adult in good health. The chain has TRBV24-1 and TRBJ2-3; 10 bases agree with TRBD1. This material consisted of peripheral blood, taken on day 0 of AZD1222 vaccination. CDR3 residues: CATSPGQGREDTQYF. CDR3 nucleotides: TGTGCCACCAGTCCGGGACAGGGGAGGGAAGATACGCAGTATTTT.